These 27 T cell receptor beta chains were sequenced from one sample in a study of cytomegalovirus exposure and HLA in healthy donors. PCR involved 60 Vbeta and 13 Jbeta primers. Clones were sequenced by immunoSEQ multiplex PCR, and TCRdb holds only the in-frame ones, with some missing. This repertoire shows under 130,000 clones, roughly 80% found once; its top ten account for about 6.9%. Material: PBMCs. Receptor source: a man aged 30-40 years in good health and CMV-seropositive.

The chain employs TRBV19 and TRBJ2-3; 11 bases map to TRBD1. Germline-derived CDR1 and CDR2 are LNHDA and SQIVND (reference sequence). The CDR3 runs to 16 residues. The trim removed 3 bases at V and 2 bases at J, leaving 4 bases unmatched. This chain's CDR3 is CASSIGTGGLTDTQYF. DNA of the CDR3: TGTGCCAGTAGTATTGGGACAGGGGGGCTCACAGATACGCAGTATTTT.

This chain uses TRBV30 with TRBJ2-3; perhaps TRBD1 as D (5 bases). From germline, CDR1 is GTSNPN and CDR2 SVGIG (reference sequence). V dropped 0 bases and J dropped 1 base, with 14 bases sitting between them. The CDR3 extends over 16 amino acids. CDR3 nucleotides: TGTGCCTGGAGTGTACTGGGGCCCTTGGGCACAGATACGCAGTATTTT. Amino acids: CAWSVLGPLGTDTQYF.

The V call is TRBV2, the J call TRBJ1-2; 12 nucleotides match TRBD1. Germline-derived CDR1 and CDR2 are SNHLY and FYNNEI. J was trimmed by 1 base and V by 11 bases; bases with no gene match: 5. This CDR3 contains 14 residues. CDR3 loop: CAPGTGGHNYGYTF. Written as DNA, the CDR3 is TGTGCCCCCGGGACAGGGGGCCATAACTATGGCTACACCTTC.

This clone was detected a few times. The CDR3 DNA reads as TGTGCCAGCAGCCAAGTTCAGGGAGGCACTGAAGCTTTCTTT. Translated: CASSQVQGGTEAFF. The chain has TRBV4-2 and TRBJ1-1, with D maybe TRBD1 (5 bases). This CDR3 is 14 amino acids long. With 1 base removed from V and 4 bases from J, the gap between germline ends came to 10 bases. Germline loops: CDR1 LGHNA, CDR2 YNFKEQ.

This chain uses TRBV5-6 with TRBJ1-2; 8 positions match TRBD1. V was pared by 1 base and J by 4 bases, with 6 bases of the junction left unmatched. This CDR3 comprises 15 residues. Germline lookup yields CDR1 SGHDT and CDR2 YYEEEE. This chain's CDR3 is CASSLWDRSGYGYTF. CDR3 sequence (DNA): TGTGCCAGCAGCTTGTGGGACAGGTCGGGCTATGGCTACACCTTC.

The chain links TRBV2 to TRBJ1-5; 7 nucleotides agree with TRBD1. The J segment lost 0 bases and the V segment lost 6 bases, leaving 5 bases of the junction unmatched. CDR3 length: 15 residues. CDR1 is SNHLY, CDR2 FYNNEI, per germline. CDR3 sequence: CASRDRLYSNQPQHF. The CDR3 coding sequence is TGTGCCAGCAGGGACAGGCTATATAGCAATCAGCCCCAGCATTTT.

The rearrangement joins TRBV7-9 to TRBJ2-7; D is perhaps TRBD1 (6 bases). Germline CDR1 and CDR2: SEHNR and FQNEAQ (reference sequence). Between the trimmed V and J ends, which lost 3 bases and 2 bases, there was a span of 11 bases. The CDR3 has 14 amino acids. The CDR3 nucleotides are TGTGCCAGCAGCTTCGGTGACAGGACCTACGAGCAGTACTTC. Its protein product is CASSFGDRTYEQYF.

The table lists this clone with many counts. The same CDR3 also results from other DNA sequences found in this sample. J is TRBJ2-7 and V is TRBV2, with 7 bases matching TRBD1. Looked up from germline, CDR1 is SNHLY and CDR2 is FYNNEI. CDR3 length equals 15 residues. Trimming cost V 1 base and J 0 bases; bases outside gene matches: 3. CDR3 loop: CASSEVAGGSYEQYF. CDR3 bases: TGTGCCAGCAGTGAAGTGGCAGGGGGCTCCTACGAGCAGTACTTC.

This clone has only one observation. The rearrangement uses TRBV30 and TRBJ1-4; tentative D call: TRBD1 (6 bases). The CDR3 spans 14 residues. Between the trimmed V and J ends, which lost 3 bases and 6 bases, there was a span of 14 bases. Germline V CDR1 and CDR2: GTSNPN, SVGIG (reference sequence). The CDR3 loop is CAWSAQGLDEKLFF. DNA for the CDR3: TGTGCCTGGAGCGCACAGGGTTTGGATGAAAAACTGTTTTTT.

This chain connects TRBV7-3 to TRBJ2-1, with 7 nucleotides matching TRBD2. Trimming took 5 bases from V and 0 from J; bases not matched to a gene: 10. CDR3 length: 17 residues. Germline V lookup: CDR1 SGHTA, CDR2 FQGTGA. In nucleotides, the CDR3 is TGTGCCAGCAGCCCAAGCCTCGGGGGGAGCTCCTACAATGAGCAGTTCTTC. Residues: CASSPSLGGSSYNEQFF.

V usage is TRBV5-1 and J usage is TRBJ2-7; 9 nucleotides line up with TRBD1. The V segment lost 0 bases and the J segment 0 bases; nucleotides outside the gene matches: 7. This CDR3 contains 17 residues. The germline CDR1 and CDR2 sequences are SGHRS and YFSETQ. The CDR3 DNA reads TGCGCCAGCAGCTTGGCCAAGGGACAGGGAAACTCCTACGAGCAGTACTTC. This gives the protein CASSLAKGQGNSYEQYF. Filled out from reference TRBV5-1 and TRBJ2-7, the complete variable domain reads KAGVTQTPRYLIKTRGQQVTLSCSPISGHRSVSWYQQTPGQGLQFLFEYFSETQRNKGNFPGRFSGRQFSNSRSEMNVSTLELGDSALYLCASSLAKGQGNSYEQYFGPGTRLTVT.

This chain links TRBV6-5 with TRBJ2-7; 8 nucleotides agree with TRBD2. V trimming: 6 bases; J trimming: 3 bases; junction bases outside the gene matches: 7. Per germline, CDR1 MNHEY and CDR2 SVGAGI. This CDR3 has 14 amino acids. DNA for the CDR3: TGTGCCAGCAGATCCAGAGCGGGGGACTACGAGCAGTACTTC. This gives the protein CASRSRAGDYEQYF.

Only a few counts were recorded for this clone. V usage is TRBV18 and J usage is TRBJ1-1; D is ambiguous. The CDR3 sequence is 12 residues long. Germline values: CDR1 KGHSH, CDR2 LQKENI. Trimming removed 0 bases at V and 9 bases at J, with 8 bases between. The CDR3 loop is CASSPPAGKAFF. CDR3 bases: TGTGCCAGCTCACCACCCGCGGGAAAAGCTTTCTTT.

This chain connects TRBV5-1 to TRBJ1-2; TRBD1 aligns across 8 bases. CDR1 and CDR2 from the germline V gene are SGHRS and YFSETQ. The CDR3 is 15 residues long. Trimming at V came to 5 bases and at J to 1 base, leaving 7 bases not matched to a gene. The CDR3 sequence is CASSTRTGRNYGYTF. CDR3 nucleotide sequence: TGCGCCAGCAGTACCCGGACAGGGCGTAACTATGGCTACACCTTC.

The chain has TRBV9 and TRBJ2-3; 7 bases are a match to TRBD1. From germline, CDR1 is SGDLS and CDR2 YYNGEE. The CDR3 contains 16 residues. V trimming: 4 bases; J trimming: 4 bases; junction bases outside the gene matches: 12. CDR3 amino acids: CASSLTPQGVSDTQYF. In nucleotides, the CDR3 is TGTGCCAGCAGCCTCACCCCCCAGGGGGTTTCAGATACGCAGTATTTT.

This clone was observed once. The chain has TRBV14 and TRBJ2-2; tentatively, D is TRBD1 (6 bases). The germline gives CDR1 SGHDN, CDR2 FVKESK. The CDR3 has 15 amino acids. V was clipped by 0 bases and J by 7 bases, with 12 bases between them. This CDR3 reads CASSQDHRADGELFF. The CDR3, as DNA: TGTGCCAGCAGCCAAGACCACAGGGCGGACGGGGAGCTGTTTTTT.

The chain links TRBV7-2 to TRBJ2-5; no clear D gene. The J call may be incorrect, as the DNA end agrees better with TRBJ2-7. CDR3 length equals 15 residues. Germline CDR1 reads SGHTA; CDR2 reads FQGNSA. This chain's CDR3 is CASISDTFISYEQYF. The CDR3 DNA reads as TGTGCCAGCATCTCTGACACCTTTATCTCCTACGAGCAGTACTTC.

The V and J genes are TRBV28 and TRBJ1-2; the D is unclear. The germline V and J ends were trimmed by 10 bases and 0 bases, with 12 bases remaining between them. Germline V gene sequence: CDR1 MDHEN, CDR2 SYDVKM. The CDR3 covers 13 residues. The CDR3 here is CATPGGSNYGYTF. The CDR3 DNA is TGTGCCACCCCGGGAGGCTCTAACTATGGCTACACCTTC.

The chain has TRBV15 and TRBJ1-6, with no clear D. V dropped 0 bases and J dropped 10 bases, with 16 bases sitting between them. The CDR3 extends over 16 amino acids. Germline V gene lookup returns CDR1 LNHNV and CDR2 YYDKDF (reference sequence). This CDR3 reads CATSRDREVSRSPLHF. The DNA of the CDR3 is TGTGCCACCAGCAGAGATCGGGAAGTCTCCAGATCACCCCTCCACTTT.

V usage is TRBV5-8 and J usage is TRBJ2-5; no definite D call. The DNA end lines up better with TRBJ2-7; the J call may be wrong. The CDR3 contains 12 residues. Germline assignment: CDR1 SGHTS and CDR2 YDEGEE. The DNA for the CDR3 is TGTGCCACCGAACCCCGTCCCAACGAGCAGTACTTC. This sequence encodes CATEPRPNEQYF.

The chain has TRBV5-1 and TRBJ1-2; D uncertain. V was trimmed by 3 bases and J by 5 bases, leaving 11 bases between them. The length of the CDR3 is 13 residues. From germline, CDR1 is SGHRS and CDR2 YFSETQ. As DNA, the CDR3 is TGCGCCAGCAGCTCCGGGTCGTTGTATGGCTACACCTTC. It specifies CASSSGSLYGYTF.

In its sample, this clone was seen a few times. For the CDR3, the DNA is TGCGCCAGCAGCCCACGGACAGGGGATACGCAGTATTTT. It yields the protein CASSPRTGDTQYF. The gene calls are TRBV5-1 and TRBJ2-3; 8 nucleotides match TRBD1. CDR3 length: 13 amino acids. The germline gives CDR1 SGHRS, CDR2 YFSETQ. With 4 bases clipped from V and 6 bases from J, the junction kept 4 bases outside the gene matches.

This clone was counted only a few times. The CDR3 reads CASSFMGLATGEQYF. The CDR3 bases are TGTGCCAGCAGCTTCATGGGACTAGCAACAGGCGAGCAGTACTTC. V usage is TRBV7-8 and J usage is TRBJ2-7; 9 bases fit TRBD2. J was trimmed by 6 bases and V by 3 bases; bases with no gene match: 9. Germline V gives CDR1 SGHVS, CDR2 FQNEAQ. This CDR3 contains 15 residues.

This chain joins TRBV5-1 and TRBJ2-3; D is uncertain. The germline CDR1 and CDR2 sequences are SGHRS and YFSETQ. The CDR3 contains 13 residues. V lost 4 bases, J lost 3 bases, and 9 bases lay in between. The CDR3 DNA reads TGCGCCAGCAGCACCCCAGATACAGATACGCAGTATTTT. Protein product: CASSTPDTDTQYF.

The CDR3 spells CASSLQGSSYEQYF. The DNA of the CDR3 is TGTGCCAGTAGCCTCCAGGGCAGCTCCTACGAGCAGTACTTC. The rearrangement uses TRBV19 and TRBJ2-7; maybe TRBD1 (5 bases). The CDR3 has 14 amino acids. The germline V gene has CDR1 LNHDA and CDR2 SQIVND (reference sequence). Trimming took 6 bases from V and 0 from J, leaving 12 bases between them.

This sequence joins TRBV7-3 and TRBJ1-1; D ambiguous. The CDR3 has 15 residues. CDR1 and CDR2 from the germline V gene are SGHTA and FQGTGA. Trimming took 5 bases from V and 7 from J, leaving 20 bases between them. The CDR3 bases are TGTGCCAGCAGCGTAAGGGCCCCCGAGGGAGGTGAAGCTTTCTTT. This translates into CASSVRAPEGGEAFF.

Only a few counts were recorded for this clone. This rearrangement joins TRBV21-1 to TRBJ2-7; no DNA check was done on the table's D call, TRBD2. TRBV21-1 is listed as a pseudogene. The CDR3 contains 14 residues. The CDR3 region is CASSTYEQTYEQYF. The CDR3 DNA reads as TGTGCCAGCAGCACTTACGAGCAAACCTACGAGCAGTACTTC.